The 6 T cell receptor beta chains reported below all come from one sample, sequenced in a study of T cell responses to AZD1222 COVID-19 vaccine. Generated by immunoSEQ multiplex PCR, the TCRdb table keeps only in-frame clones and is missing some. The table includes 70,000 to 100,000 clones, approximately 85% detected once. The starting material was peripheral blood, obtained 28 days after the second AZD1222 dose. These receptors all come from an adult who received the AZD1222 COVID-19 vaccine.

This clone appeared a single time. The V gene is TRBV10-3, the J gene TRBJ1-6; weak D call: TRBD1 (6 bases). The CDR3 covers 17 residues. The germline V gene has CDR1 ENHRY and CDR2 SYGVKD. Trimming stripped 2 bases from V and 9 bases from J, with 20 bases between. CDR3: CAISENGQPAVISPLHF. The CDR3 DNA is TGTGCCATCAGTGAGAACGGACAGCCGGCCGTAATTTCACCCCTCCACTTT.

The chain links TRBV5-1 to TRBJ2-1, with 10 bases that match TRBD2. In germline, CDR1 is SGHRS, CDR2 YFSETQ. The CDR3 runs 16 residues. V trimming: 3 bases; J trimming: 5 bases; junction bases outside the gene matches: 8. The CDR3: CASSSTLAGLNNEQFF. Written as DNA, the CDR3 is TGCGCCAGCAGCTCAACACTAGCGGGATTGAACAATGAGCAGTTCTTC.

V is TRBV19 and J is TRBJ1-1; 8 bases map to TRBD1. The length of the CDR3 is 15 residues. Losses at the gene ends were 5 bases for V and 0 bases for J; bases not matched to a gene: 5. Germline V lookup: CDR1 LNHDA, CDR2 SQIVND (reference sequence). The CDR3 DNA is TGTGCCAGTAGTCTGGGACAGGTTCTGAACACTGAAGCTTTCTTT. Translation gives CASSLGQVLNTEAFF.

By frequency in the sample, this clone is medium-sized. The chain recombines TRBV7-8 with TRBJ1-1, with D tentatively TRBD1 (5 bases). Germline V lookup: CDR1 SGHVS, CDR2 FQNEAQ. V gave up 1 base and J gave up 0 bases, with 9 bases separating them. The CDR3 is 15 amino acids. CDR3 coding DNA: TGTGCCAGCAGCTTAGTTCAGGGTATGAACACTGAAGCTTTCTTT. Encoded protein: CASSLVQGMNTEAFF. The whole variable domain, remainder taken from reference TRBV7-8 and TRBJ1-1, is GAGVSQSPRYKVAKRGQDVALRCDPISGHVSLFWYQQALGQGPEFLTYFQNEAQLDKSGLPSDRFFAERPEGSVSTLKIQRTQQEDSAVYLCASSLVQGMNTEAFFGQGTRLTVV.

The chain joins TRBV7-8 to TRBJ2-7; the match to TRBD1 covers 9 bases. There are 15 residues in the CDR3. CDR1 is SGHVS and CDR2 is FQNEAQ in the germline V gene. J was trimmed by 1 base and V by 5 bases; bases with no gene match: 6. The CDR3 reads CASSPGTGMSYEQYF. CDR3 nucleotides: TGTGCCAGCAGCCCCGGGACAGGGATGTCCTACGAGCAGTACTTC.

The chain combines TRBV5-6 with TRBJ2-2, with a possible D match to TRBD1 (5 bases). The CDR3 runs 15 residues. CDR1 is SGHDT, CDR2 YYEEEE, per germline. Between the trimmed V and J ends, which lost 3 bases and 5 bases, there was a span of 14 bases. This chain's CDR3 is CASSSPGAGTGELFF. The DNA for the CDR3 is TGTGCCAGCAGCTCTCCGGGCGCAGGGACCGGGGAGCTGTTTTTT.